The 13 T cell receptor beta chains reported below all come from one sample, sequenced in a study of cytomegalovirus exposure and HLA in healthy donors listed by TCRdb under 2017. Library method: the immunoSEQ multiplex PCR assay. For the multiplex PCR, a mixture combining 60 forward primers for TCR Vbeta segments and 13 reverse primers for TCR Jbeta segments was used. TCRdb provides this immuneACCESS table in a form limited to in-frame rearrangements. Some clones are lacking; in checked studies, under half of them reflect an unresolved V gene, and why the rest are absent is not known. The sample has around 50,000 clones on record. Jointly, the top ten make up 12% of the sample. Sequenced material: PBMCs. The receptors stem from a woman aged 25 to 39 in good health and CMV-seropositive.

This rearrangement joins TRBV5-1 to TRBJ2-3; D gene uncertain. V lost 4 bases and J 5 bases, leaving 17 bases between the germline ends. The CDR3 is made up of 15 amino acids. CDR1 and CDR2 (germline): SGHRS, YFSETQ. CDR3 bases: TGCGCCAGCAGCCCGCGAGGTACGGTCGGAGATACGCAGTATTTT. Residues: CASSPRGTVGDTQYF. Supplemented by reference TRBV5-1 and TRBJ2-3, the full variable domain reads KAGVTQTPRYLIKTRGQQVTLSCSPISGHRSVSWYQQTPGQGLQFLFEYFSETQRNKGNFPGRFSGRQFSNSRSEMNVSTLELGDSALYLCASSPRGTVGDTQYFGPGTRLTVL.

The chain employs TRBV19 and TRBJ2-7; maybe TRBD2 (6 bases). Germline V lookup: CDR1 LNHDA, CDR2 SQIVND (reference sequence). This CDR3 contains 15 residues. V was shortened by 2 bases and J by 4 bases, with 15 bases between the two germline ends. CDR3 in amino acids: CASSIRVAGTYEQYF. The CDR3 DNA follows: TGTGCCAGTAGTATAAGGGTCGCGGGAACTTACGAGCAGTACTTC.

The chain recombines TRBV19 with TRBJ2-4; 12 positions agree with TRBD1. The CDR3 is 15 residues long. Looked up from germline, CDR1 is LNHDA and CDR2 is SQIVND (reference sequence). With V trimmed by 5 bases and J by 8 bases, 7 bases remained unmatched. CDR3 region: CASSSGTGGAYIQYF. In nucleotides, the CDR3 is TGTGCCAGTAGTTCAGGGACAGGGGGCGCTTACATTCAGTACTTC. Full variable domain (missing parts from reference TRBV19 and TRBJ2-4): DGGITQSPKYLFRKEGQNVTLSCEQNLNHDAMYWYRQDPGQGLRLIYYSQIVNDFQKGDIAEGYSVSREKKESFPLTVTSAQKNPTAFYLCASSSGTGGAYIQYFGAGTRLSVL.

The chain carries TRBV6-5 and TRBJ1-1; D unclear. The V gene's germline CDR1 is MNHEY and CDR2 SVGAGI. This CDR3 has 12 residues. Trimming stripped 6 bases from V and 8 bases from J, with 13 bases between. This CDR3 reads CASSQPPEEAFF. The CDR3 coding sequence is TGTGCCAGCAGCCAACCGCCAGAAGAAGCTTTCTTT.

The CDR3, as DNA: TGTGCCTTAGGAGACCTCGGGACTAGAGTTGGGAATGAGCAGTTCTTC. It yields the protein CALGDLGTRVGNEQFF. This sequence joins TRBV30 and TRBJ2-1, with 8 bases aligning to TRBD2. V shed 7 bases and J 7 bases; nucleotides not matched to a gene: 18. CDR3 length: 16 residues. The germline CDR1 and CDR2 sequences are GTSNPN and SVGIG (reference sequence).

The V gene is TRBV7-9, the J gene TRBJ1-1; tentatively, D is TRBD1 (5 bases). The CDR3 sequence is 14 residues long. Looked up from germline, CDR1 is SEHNR and CDR2 is FQNEAQ (reference sequence). V shed 5 bases and J shed 0 bases, with 10 bases lying between them. The CDR3 protein is CASSLGGMNTEAFF. CDR3 nucleotides: TGTGCCAGCAGCCTTGGGGGGATGAACACTGAAGCTTTCTTT.

The chain couples TRBV5-6 to TRBJ2-1, with TRBD2 identical over 7 bases. Germline V gene sequence: CDR1 SGHDT, CDR2 YYEEEE. The J segment lost 8 bases and the V segment lost 3 bases, leaving 17 bases of the junction unmatched. This CDR3 contains 17 residues. This CDR3 reads CASSSESAGVLGDEQFF. The DNA of the CDR3 is TGTGCCAGCAGCTCCGAGTCGGCGGGAGTTCTCGGGGATGAGCAGTTCTTC.

The rearrangement joins TRBV11-2 to TRBJ2-5, with D possibly being TRBD2 (6 bases). Per germline, CDR1 SGHAT and CDR2 FQNNGV. V was clipped by 4 bases and J by 12 bases, with 18 bases between them. The CDR3 totals 13 residues. CDR3 protein: CASSSISSSEEYF. As DNA, the CDR3 is TGTGCCAGCAGCTCAATATCGTCTAGCGAGGAGTACTTC.

V and J are TRBV4-1 and TRBJ2-3; 9 nucleotides match TRBD2. In germline, CDR1 is MGHRA, CDR2 YSYEKL. V shed 5 bases, J shed 14 bases, and the junction held 5 bases outside the gene matches. CDR3 length: 11 residues. The DNA of the CDR3 is TGCGCCAGCAGCTTTAGCGGGAGTTGGTATTTT. Translation: CASSFSGSWYF.

The CDR3 region is CASRRGGAGYEQYF. Here the CDR3 DNA reads TGTGCCAGCAGGCGCGGGGGGGCGGGCTACGAGCAGTACTTC. This rearrangement joins TRBV6-5 to TRBJ2-7; 9 positions agree with TRBD2. The CDR3 sequence is 14 residues long. V was clipped by 6 bases and J by 3 bases; unmatched bases: 6. CDR1 is MNHEY, CDR2 SVGAGI, per germline.

This rearrangement joins TRBV5-4 to TRBJ2-7; possibly TRBD1 for D (6 bases). The V end lost 3 bases, the J end lost 2 bases, and 12 bases lay between the germline ends. CDR1 SGHNT and CDR2 YYREEE come from the germline V gene (reference sequence). There are 14 residues in the CDR3. This CDR3 is CASSSGPGAYEQYF. The CDR3, as DNA: TGTGCCAGCAGCTCGGGCCCAGGGGCCTACGAGCAGTACTTC.

CDR3 in amino acids: CASGLAGGPKYNEQFF. CDR3 nucleotides: TGCGCCAGCGGACTAGCGGGGGGGCCAAAATACAATGAGCAGTTCTTC. The V call is TRBV5-1, the J call TRBJ2-1; 15 nucleotides match TRBD2. The CDR3 has 16 amino acids. V was clipped by 7 bases and J by 4 bases; unmatched bases: 6. In germline, CDR1 is SGHRS, CDR2 YFSETQ.

The CDR3 coding sequence is TGTGCCAGCTCACTGGGACAGGGCAATCAGCCCCAGCATTTT. This translates into CASSLGQGNQPQHF. This chain links TRBV18 with TRBJ1-5, with 8 bases that match TRBD1. The CDR3 is 14 amino acids. Trimming took 4 bases from V and 2 from J; bases not matched to a gene: 1. Germline-derived CDR1 and CDR2 are KGHSH and LQKENI.